This TCR beta chain was sequenced during a study of shared clonotypes between healthy human individuals (dated by TCRdb to the early 2020s). Broadly, across the study: The cohort comprised two women and three men aged 18 to 49 years. Each donor's leukapheresis produced roughly between about 0.85 and 10 billion PBMCs. To estimate repertoire size and how much clonotype sharing occurs between individuals, the study deeply sequenced the blood TCR repertoires of a handful of healthy adults. Per donor, three plates each were used for CD4 naive and CD4 memory, two for CD8 naive, and one for CD8 memory. Different laboratories and diverse techniques were used to prepare libraries and sequence TCR repertoires, to increase sequencing depth and limit assay-specific biases. What the study reported, not specific to this receptor: Higher generation probabilities were observed for clonotypes shared by all four sorted-subset donors than for non-shared clonotypes. Pairwise subsampling led to the expectation that sequencing depth would affect the degree of clonotype sharing among donors. Larger estimated clonotype richness was generally found for naive subsets than for memory subsets. Across four donors, around 5% of naive CD4, approximately 3.6% of naive CD8, 2.3% of memory CD4, and 0.4% of memory CD8 clonotypes were shared. Sampling was limited to blood, and TCR repertoires in tissue likely differ from TCR repertoires in blood. Because the study included a small number of donors, the genetic and exposure-history diversity represented was limited. Incomplete sequencing was indicated by rarefaction of sorted-subset datasets, despite the large sequencing depth.

The CDR3 runs 15 amino acids, cysteine and phenylalanine included. The DNA shown is the 45-base CDR3, in frame from base 1. V is pruned by 5 bases and J by 6 bases, leaving 9 bases of the junction without a gene match. In the germline V gene, CDR1 corresponds to SGHTA and CDR2 to FQGNSA. A word on this clone: The specificity of this receptor is unknown. The input lacks base qualities; no much larger clone sits a single base away.

Donors were healthy HIV-negative adults with no recently reported acute infections or vaccinations. Every donor was a Caucasian adult living in Nashville, Tennessee, USA. CD4+ T cells were enriched by magnetic negative selection; naive cells were then positively selected on CD45RA, and the negative fraction formed the memory subset. Blood was obtained by leukapheresis, after which PBMCs were separated by Ficoll-Histopaque density gradient centrifugation and cryopreserved in liquid nitrogen vapor phase. Purity and quantity of every magnetically sorted T cell population were checked by analytical flow cytometry. Each sorted fraction had its genomic DNA isolated and then quantified by UV absorbance on a Nanodrop 2000c. Using the deep immunoSEQ assay, TCR CDR3 regions were amplified from genomic DNA by multiplex PCR. Extracted genomic DNA from each cell subset was spread evenly across all wells of several immunoSEQ 96-well plates, with each plate serving as a replicate. Each replicate PCR for sorted subsets received around 200 ng genomic DNA, equal to roughly 29,000 T cell genomes. The purified libraries were quantified using a Qubit 3.0 fluorometer, sized with a Bioanalyzer 2100, and then quantified again using the KAPA Library Quantification kit. A separate single-read 150-cycle Illumina NextSeq 550 flow cell was used to sequence each immunoSEQ 96-well plate. Per the authors' processing: Because the immunoSEQ output included only junctional sequences and no quality scores, the filtering could not be the same as the filtering used for full-length reads. Sequences were annotated with PyIR, a Python wrapper for IgBLAST v1.9, and V/J genes and CDR3 were assigned using IMGT germline references. Reads were removed for weak V/J assignments (E-value above 1e-6), missing CDR3, stop codons, out-of-frame junctions, or ambiguous translated residues. V3J clonotypes were defined as sequences sharing the same inferred V gene, J gene, and CDR3 amino acid sequence. The percentage overlap between two repertoires was calculated by dividing the number of shared unique clonotypes by the size of the smaller repertoire. Three approaches were used to assess repertoire richness: RTK rarefaction, the Chao1 estimator, and Recon v2.1 estimates of unobserved clonotypes. Generation probabilities were computed with OLGA for all TCRbeta clonotypes obtained by the gDNA method from a handful of donors. This is the immuneACCESS table as TCRdb keeps it, with only in-frame sequences that have V and J called. A part of the clones is gone; compared with another copy, unresolved V genes explain less than half, and the rest is unexplained. D and trimming come from the DNA, and the V and J calls and clone size come from that table. Present in this sample are 2.5 million or so clones, over 85% of which were seen just once. Roughly 0.13% of the sample rests with the top ten.

The V and J genes are TRBV7-2 and TRBJ2-1, with TRBD1 identical over 8 junction bases. This clonotype was obtained from a man aged 18 to 30 in good health. The sequencing sample was made of naive CD4+ T cells sorted from blood. The intended sense of this specimen's cell subset or site label: CD45RA+ positively selected. The CDR3 here reads CASSARTTGGNEQFF. In nucleotides, the sequence is TGTGCCAGCAGCGCACGAACTACAGGGGGCAATGAGCAGTTCTTC. When the CDR3 is completed using the reference TRBV7-2 and TRBJ2-1 genes on either side, the full variable domain is GAGVSQSPSNKVTEKGKDVELRCDPISGHTALYWYRQSLGQGLEFLIYFQGNSAPDKSGLPSDRFSAERTGGSVSTLTIQRTQQEDSAVYLCASSARTTGGNEQFFGPGTRLTVL.